This T cell receptor beta chain emerged from a study of T-cell memory formation after mild COVID-19. Via MiXCR, TCRdb re-called the 5' RACE reads, giving one row per CDR3 protein. Of 140,000 to 150,000 distinct CDR3 sequences listed, roughly 24% are singletons. The germline CDR1 and CDR2 sequences are KGHSY and FQNENV. Trimming cost V 1 base and J 3 bases, with 9 bases left between them. This CDR3 contains 15 residues. The chain joins TRBV16 to TRBJ2-2; the D gene is possibly TRBD1 (6 bases). The source material was PBMCs or a T cell subset sorted from them (not recorded which). The receptor comes from an adult woman who had mild COVID-19 (a few samples of this study predate the infection). Cell type and time point are not known. The CDR3 DNA sequence: TGTGCCAGCAGCCAATTGTCAGGGGACACCGGGGAGCTGTTTTTT. Translation: CASSQLSGDTGELFF.